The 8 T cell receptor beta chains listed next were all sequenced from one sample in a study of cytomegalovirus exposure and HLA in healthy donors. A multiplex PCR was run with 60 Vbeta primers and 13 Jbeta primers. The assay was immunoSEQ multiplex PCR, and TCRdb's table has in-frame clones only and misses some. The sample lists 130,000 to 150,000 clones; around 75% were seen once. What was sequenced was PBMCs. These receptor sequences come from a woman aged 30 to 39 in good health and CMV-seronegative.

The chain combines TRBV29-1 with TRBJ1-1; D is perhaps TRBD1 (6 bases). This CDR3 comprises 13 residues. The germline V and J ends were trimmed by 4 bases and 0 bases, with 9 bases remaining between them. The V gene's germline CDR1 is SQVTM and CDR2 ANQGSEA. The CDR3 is CSVAQGMNTEAFF. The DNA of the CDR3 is TGCAGCGTTGCCCAGGGGATGAACACTGAAGCTTTCTTT.

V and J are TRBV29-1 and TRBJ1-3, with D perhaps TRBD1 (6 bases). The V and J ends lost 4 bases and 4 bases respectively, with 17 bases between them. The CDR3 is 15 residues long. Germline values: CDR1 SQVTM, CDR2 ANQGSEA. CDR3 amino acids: CSVVKIQGSGNTIYF. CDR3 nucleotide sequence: TGCAGCGTTGTTAAGATTCAGGGGTCCGGAAACACCATATATTTT.

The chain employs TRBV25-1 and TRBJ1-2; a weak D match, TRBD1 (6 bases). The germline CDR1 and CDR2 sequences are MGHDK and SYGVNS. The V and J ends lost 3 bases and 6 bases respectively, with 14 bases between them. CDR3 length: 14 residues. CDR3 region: CASSDSWWTDGYTF. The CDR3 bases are TGTGCCAGCAGTGATTCTTGGTGGACAGATGGCTACACCTTC.

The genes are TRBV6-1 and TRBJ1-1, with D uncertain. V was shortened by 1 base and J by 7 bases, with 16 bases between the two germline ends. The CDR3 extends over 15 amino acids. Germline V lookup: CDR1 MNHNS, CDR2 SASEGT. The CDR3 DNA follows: TGTGCCAGCAGTGAAGGTGGCGGGCTTTTAGGTGAAGCTTTCTTT. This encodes CASSEGGGLLGEAFF.

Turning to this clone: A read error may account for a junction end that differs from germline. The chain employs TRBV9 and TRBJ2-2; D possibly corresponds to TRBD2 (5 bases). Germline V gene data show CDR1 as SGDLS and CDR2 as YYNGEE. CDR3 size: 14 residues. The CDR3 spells CASSVARPGRGAVF. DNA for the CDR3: TGTGCCAGCAGCGTAGCAAGGCCCGGCCGGGGAGCTGTTTTT. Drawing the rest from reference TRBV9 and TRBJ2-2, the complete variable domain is DSGVTQTPKHLITATGQRVTLRCSPRSGDLSVYWYQQSLDQGLQFLIQYYNGEERAKGNILERFSAQQFPDLHSELNLSSLELGDSALYFCASSVARPGRGAVFGEGSRLTVL.

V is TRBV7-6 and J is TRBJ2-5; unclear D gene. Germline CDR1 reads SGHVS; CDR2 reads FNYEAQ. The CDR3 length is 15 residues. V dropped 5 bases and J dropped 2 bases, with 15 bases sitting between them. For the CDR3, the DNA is TGTGCCAGCAGCCGCGAGCGTCCTGTGCAAGAGACCCAGTACTTC. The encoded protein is CASSRERPVQETQYF.

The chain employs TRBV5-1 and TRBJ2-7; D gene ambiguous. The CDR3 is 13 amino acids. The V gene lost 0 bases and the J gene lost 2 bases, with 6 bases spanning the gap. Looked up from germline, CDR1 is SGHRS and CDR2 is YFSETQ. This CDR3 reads CASSLARTYEQYF. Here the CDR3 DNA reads TGCGCCAGCAGCTTGGCCAGGACCTACGAGCAGTACTTC.

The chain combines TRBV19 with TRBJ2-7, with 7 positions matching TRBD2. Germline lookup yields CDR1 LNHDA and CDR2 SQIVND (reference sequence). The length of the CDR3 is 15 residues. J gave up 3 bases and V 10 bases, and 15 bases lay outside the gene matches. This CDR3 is CATSQRSSGDYEQYF. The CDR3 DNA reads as TGTGCCACCTCTCAACGGTCCAGCGGGGACTACGAGCAGTACTTC.